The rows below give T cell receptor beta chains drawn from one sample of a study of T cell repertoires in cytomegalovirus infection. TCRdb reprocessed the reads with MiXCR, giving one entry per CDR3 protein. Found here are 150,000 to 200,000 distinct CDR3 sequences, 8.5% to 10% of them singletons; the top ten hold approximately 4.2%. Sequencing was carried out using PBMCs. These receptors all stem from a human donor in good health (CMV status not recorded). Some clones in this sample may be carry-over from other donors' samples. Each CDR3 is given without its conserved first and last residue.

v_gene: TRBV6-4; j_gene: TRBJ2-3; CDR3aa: ASSDSRTGSDTQY
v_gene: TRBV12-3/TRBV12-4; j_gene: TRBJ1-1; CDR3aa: ASSFLEEAF
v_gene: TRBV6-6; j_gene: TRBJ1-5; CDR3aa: ASSEVQPQH
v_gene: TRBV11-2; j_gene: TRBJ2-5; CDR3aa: ASSLSLAGGSQETQY
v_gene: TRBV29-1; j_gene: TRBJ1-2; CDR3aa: SVTGYGYT
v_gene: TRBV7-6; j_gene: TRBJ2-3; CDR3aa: ASSLVLALTDTQY
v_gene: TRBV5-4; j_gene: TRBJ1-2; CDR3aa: ASSMGDRTFNYGYT
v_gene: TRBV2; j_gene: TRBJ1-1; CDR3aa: ASSLLEAF
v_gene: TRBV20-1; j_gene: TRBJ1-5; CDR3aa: SARDLGPSNQLQH
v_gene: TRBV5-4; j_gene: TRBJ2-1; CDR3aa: ASSLDRTVYNEQF
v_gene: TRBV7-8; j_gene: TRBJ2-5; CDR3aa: ASSSTDRETQY
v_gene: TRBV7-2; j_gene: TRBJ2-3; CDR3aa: ASSLASGGVTDTQY
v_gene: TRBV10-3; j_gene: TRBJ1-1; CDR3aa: AISESDRRMNTEAF
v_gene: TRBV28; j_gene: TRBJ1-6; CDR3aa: ASSLQHGLNVSPLH
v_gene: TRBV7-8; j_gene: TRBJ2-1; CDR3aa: ASSLGQDYNEQF
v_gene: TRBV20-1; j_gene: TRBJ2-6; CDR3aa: SASKESPLVSGANVLT
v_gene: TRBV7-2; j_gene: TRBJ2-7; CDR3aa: ASSLGSGSYEQY
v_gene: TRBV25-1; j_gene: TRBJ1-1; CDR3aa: ASSESGQGGF
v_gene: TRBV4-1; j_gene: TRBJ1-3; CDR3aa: ASSQPGTTGNTIY
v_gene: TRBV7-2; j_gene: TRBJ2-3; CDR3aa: ASSLAWRGGTDTQY
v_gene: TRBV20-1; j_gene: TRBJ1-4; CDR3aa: SAQDGATNEKLF
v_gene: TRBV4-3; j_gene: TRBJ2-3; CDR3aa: ASSQSLAGGTDTQY
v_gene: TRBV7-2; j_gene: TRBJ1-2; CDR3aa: ASSLVERQGAQGYT
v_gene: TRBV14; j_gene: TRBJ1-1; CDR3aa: ASSPIDRATEAF
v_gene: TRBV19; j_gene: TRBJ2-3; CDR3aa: ASSRRDRASTDTQY
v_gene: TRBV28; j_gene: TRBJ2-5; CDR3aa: ASARNRETQY
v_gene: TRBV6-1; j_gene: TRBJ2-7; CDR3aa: ASRDSTGGSDEQY
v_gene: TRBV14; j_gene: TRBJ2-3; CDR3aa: ASSQEGGKSTDTQY
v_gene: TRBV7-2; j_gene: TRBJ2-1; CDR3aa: ASSRRRLAGINNEQF
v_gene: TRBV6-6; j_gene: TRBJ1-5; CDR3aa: ASSRQDQPQH
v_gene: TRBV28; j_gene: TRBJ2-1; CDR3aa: ASNMGNEQF
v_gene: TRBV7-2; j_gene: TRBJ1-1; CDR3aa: ASLAEWNTEAF